The entry below gives a single TCR beta chain sequence along with its context. The data are from a study of human T cells and chemical hapten exposure. Indicated time point: patch test 1, 2 weeks after DPC sensitization. Indicated treatment: therapeutic diphenylcyclopropenone sensitization with weekly scalp DPC. The germline CDR1 and CDR2 sequences are SGHRS and YFSETQ. There are 16 residues in the CDR3. With V trimmed by 0 bases and J by 0 bases, 4 bases remained unmatched. MiXCR was run by TCRdb on the RACE reads, yielding one entry per CDR3 protein. The sample has 70,000 to 80,000 distinct CDR3 sequences, 30% to 35% seen once.

The origin of this receptor is a man aged 35 to 55 with alopecia areata. Some clones in this sample may be carry-over from other donors' samples. This chain uses TRBV5-1 with TRBJ1-1; TRBD1 matches at 8 bases. This material consisted of whole blood, taken in connection with sensitization to the hapten diphenylcyclopropenone (DPC). CDR3 amino acids: CASSLGTGTMNTEAFF. The CDR3 bases are TGCGCCAGCAGCTTGGGGACAGGGACGATGAACACTGAAGCTTTCTTT.